Listed here are 26 T cell receptor beta chains from one sample, sequenced in a study of blood T cell repertoires in COVID-19. Only in-frame clones appear in the TCRdb table, and some are missing; sequencing was by immunoSEQ multiplex PCR. The sample has 300,000 to 350,000 clones; roughly 89% are singletons. The source material was PBMCs or T cells enriched from blood (not recorded which). The receptors here all came from a woman under 30 with acute COVID-19.

This rearrangement joins TRBV7-3 to TRBJ2-1; 9 nucleotides align to TRBD1. Germline CDR1 and CDR2: SGHTA and FQGTGA. The CDR3 contains 15 residues. Trimming at V came to 3 bases and at J to 10 bases, leaving 10 bases not matched to a gene. CDR3 coding DNA: TGTGCCAGCAGCTTTACTCCGACAGGGGGAAAAGAGCAGTTCTTC. Translated, it gives CASSFTPTGGKEQFF.

The chain uses TRBV18 and TRBJ2-7, with 7 nucleotides matching TRBD2. The junction had 2 bases not matched to a gene; V was cut back by 2 bases and J by 4 bases. The V gene's germline CDR1 is KGHSH and CDR2 LQKENI. The length of the CDR3 is 13 residues. The CDR3 sequence: CASSPASGYEQYF. The DNA of the CDR3 is TGTGCCAGCTCACCAGCTAGCGGTTACGAGCAGTACTTC.

J is TRBJ2-1 and V is TRBV24-1; 9 bases align to TRBD1. The CDR3 has 15 amino acids. The junction had 6 bases not matched to a gene; V was cut back by 4 bases and J by 6 bases. Germline V gene data show CDR1 as KGHDR and CDR2 as SFDVKD. CDR3 sequence (DNA): TGTGCCACCAGTGACCCAACGACAGGGGGCAATGAGCAGTTCTTC. This codes for CATSDPTTGGNEQFF.

The J gene is TRBJ1-2, the V gene TRBV30; weak D call: TRBD1 (6 bases). CDR1 GTSNPN and CDR2 SVGIG come from the germline V gene (reference sequence). Trimming pared 0 bases from V and 4 bases from J, leaving 15 bases between. The CDR3 runs 15 residues. The CDR3 reads CAWSVAGGPFYGYTF. The CDR3 nucleotides are TGTGCCTGGAGTGTAGCGGGGGGGCCGTTCTATGGCTACACCTTC.

This chain joins TRBV5-1 and TRBJ2-1, with 11 bases identical to TRBD2. This CDR3 contains 16 residues. Trimming took 4 bases from V and 0 from J; bases not matched to a gene: 3. Germline V CDR1 and CDR2: SGHRS, YFSETQ. CDR3 DNA: TGCGCCAGCAGCCCACTAGCGGGAGTCTCCTACAATGAGCAGTTCTTC. Translation gives CASSPLAGVSYNEQFF.

The V and J genes are TRBV18 and TRBJ2-1; D may be TRBD2 (5 bases). Trimming left V 2 bases short and J 7 bases short, with 6 bases between. Germline loops: CDR1 KGHSH, CDR2 LQKENI. The CDR3 runs 12 residues. CDR3 bases: TGTGCCAGCTCACCATGGGAGAATGAGCAGTTCTTC. As protein: CASSPWENEQFF.

The chain combines TRBV6-5 with TRBJ2-6; weak D call: TRBD1 (5 bases). Trimming removed 2 bases from V and 2 bases from J, with 7 bases in between. The length of the CDR3 is 15 residues. The germline gives CDR1 MNHEY, CDR2 SVGAGI. The CDR3 sequence is CASSYTGAGANVLTF. The DNA of the CDR3 is TGTGCCAGCAGTTACACAGGAGCTGGGGCCAACGTCCTGACTTTC.

V and J are TRBV19 and TRBJ2-1; D gene uncertain. V was trimmed by 4 bases and J by 2 bases, leaving 9 bases between them. The CDR3 covers 14 residues. Germline-derived CDR1 and CDR2 are LNHDA and SQIVND (reference sequence). The CDR3 nucleotides read TGTGCCAGTAGTACTCTTAGTACCTACAATGAGCAGTTCTTC. Translation: CASSTLSTYNEQFF.

The chain is built from TRBV28 and TRBJ1-4; TRBD1 matches 12 bases. This CDR3 comprises 18 residues. Germline assignment: CDR1 MDHEN and CDR2 SYDVKM. With V trimmed by 8 bases and J by 3 bases, 13 bases remained unmatched. The DNA of the CDR3 is TGTGCCAGCCAGCTCCGGGACAGGGGGCGGTGGTCTAATGAAAAACTGTTTTTT. It codes for CASQLRDRGRWSNEKLFF. Looking up the rest from reference TRBV28 and TRBJ1-4 gives the full variable domain: DVKVTQSSRYLVKRTGEKVFLECVQDMDHENMFWYRQDPGLGLRLIYFSYDVKMKEKGDIPEGYSVSREKKERFSLILESASTNQTSMYLCASQLRDRGRWSNEKLFFGSGTQLSVL.

CDR3: CASSQGYRLRNQPQHF. As DNA, the CDR3 is TGTGCCAGCAGCCAAGGGTACAGGCTAAGGAATCAGCCCCAGCATTTT. The rearrangement uses TRBV14 and TRBJ1-5, with D maybe TRBD1 (5 bases). The CDR3 has 16 residues. The V end lost 1 base, the J end lost 4 bases, and 14 bases lay between the germline ends. CDR1 is SGHDN and CDR2 is FVKESK in the germline V gene.

V gene TRBV5-1 combines with J gene TRBJ2-7; 7 bases are a match to TRBD1. J gave up 2 bases and V 0 bases, and 2 bases lay outside the gene matches. CDR3 length equals 14 residues. The germline CDR1 and CDR2 sequences are SGHRS and YFSETQ. CDR3 DNA: TGCGCCAGCAGCTTGGAGACAGGGACCTACGAGCAGTACTTC. Its translation is CASSLETGTYEQYF.

In this sample, this clone turned up many times. V is TRBV3-1 (or the pseudogene TRBV3-2) and J is TRBJ2-7; D remains ambiguous. This CDR3 has 15 residues. Germline-derived CDR1 and CDR2 are LGHDT and YNNKEL (reference sequence). Trimming pared 0 bases from V and 3 bases from J, leaving 12 bases between. DNA of the CDR3: TGTGCCAGCAGCCAAGATATCCGGCTAGACTACGAGCAGTACTTC. This codes for CASSQDIRLDYEQYF.

This clone was seen only a few times. The genes are TRBV7-3 and TRBJ1-6, with 9 bases lining up with TRBD1. J gave up 8 bases and V 1 base, and 3 bases lay outside the gene matches. Germline-derived CDR1 and CDR2 are SGHTA and FQGTGA. The CDR3 has 15 residues. As DNA, the CDR3 is TGTGCCAGCAGCTTAAGGGGACAGGGTGATTCACCCCTCCACTTT. This encodes CASSLRGQGDSPLHF.

The chain's CDR3 is CAISDYGGTSGYNEQFF. As DNA, the CDR3 is TGTGCCATCAGTGATTACGGAGGGACTAGCGGTTACAATGAGCAGTTCTTC. V usage is TRBV10-3 and J usage is TRBJ2-1, with 11 bases fitting TRBD2. The germline CDR1 and CDR2 sequences are ENHRY and SYGVKD. The CDR3 spans 17 residues. V was pared by 3 bases and J by 4 bases, with 8 bases of the junction left unmatched.

The table lists this clone with a few counts. V gene TRBV19 combines with J gene TRBJ1-3, with 7 bases lining up with TRBD1. The CDR3 runs 16 residues. Germline V gene lookup returns CDR1 LNHDA and CDR2 SQIVND (reference sequence). J lost 0 bases, V lost 7 bases, and 9 bases had no gene match. The CDR3 is CASTRDSLHSGNTIYF. In DNA, the CDR3 is TGTGCCAGTACTCGGGACAGCCTTCACTCTGGAAACACCATATATTTT.

The rearrangement links TRBV3-1 (or the pseudogene TRBV3-2) to TRBJ1-5; D not resolved. The V and J ends lost 4 bases and 2 bases respectively, with 18 bases between them. Germline-derived CDR1 and CDR2 are LGHDT and YNNKEL (reference sequence). The CDR3 extends over 17 amino acids. The CDR3 nucleotides read TGTGCCAGCAGCCCTTTCCTCCGAGGGCCGGGCAATCAGCCCCAGCATTTT. Protein product: CASSPFLRGPGNQPQHF.

The V call is TRBV27, the J call TRBJ2-1; D is undetermined. The V end was cut by 1 base, the J end by 4 bases, with 8 bases between. The CDR3 length is 14 residues. Germline CDR1 reads MNHEY; CDR2 reads SMNVEV (reference sequence). The CDR3 nucleotides read TGTGCCAGCAGTTTATTGACACCTTACAATGAGCAGTTCTTC. Protein: CASSLLTPYNEQFF.

This chain connects TRBV2 to TRBJ1-4; TRBD1 agrees at 8 bases. This CDR3 spans 14 amino acids. V trimming: 8 bases; J trimming: 7 bases; junction bases outside the gene matches: 9. Germline values: CDR1 SNHLY, CDR2 FYNNEI. The CDR3 loop reads CASWGGQGFEKLFF. In DNA form, the CDR3 reads TGTGCCAGCTGGGGAGGACAGGGTTTTGAAAAACTGTTTTTT.

J is TRBJ1-5 and V is TRBV23-1, with 8 nucleotides matching TRBD1. Being an ORF, TRBV23-1 has a function that is uncertain. With V trimmed by 2 bases and J by 4 bases, 4 bases remained unmatched. The length of the CDR3 is 15 residues. For the CDR3, the DNA is TGCGCCAGCAGTCAACGGGACAGGAGGAATCAGCCCCAGCATTTT. Encoded protein: CASSQRDRRNQPQHF.

Comment on this clone: The junction differs from germline at one of its ends, possibly a read error. The chain recombines TRBV18 with TRBJ2-1; D is perhaps TRBD2 (6 bases). The CDR3 is 14 amino acids. Germline V gene sequence: CDR1 KGHSH, CDR2 LQKENI. CDR3: CASASRESDNLLVF. The CDR3, as DNA: TGTGCCAGCGCTTCTCGGGAGTCGGACAATTTGCTGGTCTTC. The full variable domain, with the rest looked up from reference TRBV18 and TRBJ2-1, is NAGVMQNPRHLVRRRGQEARLRCSPMKGHSHVYWYRQLPEEGLKFMVYLQKENIIDESGMPKERFSAEFPKEGPSILRIQQVVRGDSAAYFCASASRESDNLLVFGPGTRLTVL.

CDR3 in DNA: TGTGCCAGCAGCGCCCAGGGTAGCACAGATACGCAGTATTTT. As protein: CASSAQGSTDTQYF. The chain recombines TRBV7-9 with TRBJ2-3; perhaps TRBD1 as D (5 bases). V gave up 5 bases and J gave up 0 bases, with 9 bases separating them. The germline V gene encodes CDR1 SEHNR and CDR2 FQNEAQ (reference sequence). The CDR3 totals 14 residues. Together with reference TRBV7-9 and TRBJ2-3, the CDR3 gives the full variable domain: DTGVSQNPRHKITKRGQNVTFRCDPISEHNRLYWYRQTLGQGPEFLTYFQNEAQLEKSRLLSDRFSAERPKGSFSTLEIQRTEQGDSAMYLCASSAQGSTDTQYFGPGTRLTVL.

The rearrangement uses TRBV6-5 and TRBJ2-7, with TRBD1 matching over 9 bases. The CDR3 is 15 amino acids. With 6 bases clipped from V and 5 bases from J, the junction kept 11 bases outside the gene matches. Germline CDR1 MNHEY, CDR2 SVGAGI. The CDR3 DNA reads TGTGCCAGCAGCCACAGCGGGACAGGGACCCACGAGCAGTACTTC. Amino acids: CASSHSGTGTHEQYF.

In this sample, this clone turned up once. The V and J genes are TRBV28 and TRBJ1-1; no reliable D call. The CDR3 loop spans 12 amino acids. Looked up from germline, CDR1 is MDHEN and CDR2 is SYDVKM. V was clipped by 0 bases and J by 4 bases, with 3 bases between them. The CDR3: CASSLWSTEAFF. In DNA form, the CDR3 reads TGTGCCAGCAGTTTATGGAGCACTGAAGCTTTCTTT. Together with reference TRBV28 and TRBJ1-1, the CDR3 gives the full variable domain: DVKVTQSSRYLVKRTGEKVFLECVQDMDHENMFWYRQDPGLGLRLIYFSYDVKMKEKGDIPEGYSVSREKKERFSLILESASTNQTSMYLCASSLWSTEAFFGQGTRLTVV.

The chain carries TRBV2 and TRBJ1-6, with D unresolved. Germline CDR1 reads SNHLY; CDR2 reads FYNNEI. This CDR3 comprises 15 residues. Trimming removed 6 bases at V and 0 bases at J, with 9 bases between. CDR3 region: CASRKQSSYNSPLHF. The CDR3 coding sequence is TGTGCCAGCAGGAAACAGAGCTCCTATAATTCACCCCTCCACTTT. Full variable domain (rest looked up from reference TRBV2 and TRBJ1-6): EPEVTQTPSHQVTQMGQEVILRCVPISNHLYFYWYRQILGQKVEFLVSFYNNEISEKSEIFDDQFSVERPDGSNFTLKIRSTKLEDSAMYFCASRKQSSYNSPLHFGNGTRLTVT.

The V and J genes are TRBV7-9 and TRBJ1-1; a weak D match, TRBD1 (6 bases). The CDR3 spans 17 residues. Trimming pared 0 bases from V and 0 bases from J, leaving 14 bases between. Germline V CDR1 and CDR2: SEHNR, FQNEAQ (reference sequence). The CDR3 is CASSLAAGGDMNTEAFF. Here the CDR3 DNA reads TGTGCCAGCAGCTTAGCTGCCGGGGGGGACATGAACACTGAAGCTTTCTTT.

V and J are TRBV28 and TRBJ2-1; D unclear. CDR1 and CDR2 from the germline V gene are MDHEN and SYDVKM. The length of the CDR3 is 13 residues. V dropped 5 bases and J dropped 8 bases, with 13 bases sitting between them. CDR3 bases: TGTGCCAGCAGTCCTCTTTCGTCGGATGAGCAGTTCTTC. Translation gives CASSPLSSDEQFF. Variable domain in full (rest from reference TRBV28 and TRBJ2-1): DVKVTQSSRYLVKRTGEKVFLECVQDMDHENMFWYRQDPGLGLRLIYFSYDVKMKEKGDIPEGYSVSREKKERFSLILESASTNQTSMYLCASSPLSSDEQFFGPGTRLTVL.